The rows below give T cell receptor beta chains drawn from one sample of a study of blood T cells in healthy people across ages. From the 5' RACE reads, TCRdb called clonotypes with MiXCR, one entry per CDR3 protein. Found here are roughly 1.9 million distinct CDR3 sequences, approximately 39% of them singletons; the top ten hold around 23%. Sequencing used blood. The receptors derive from a human donor in good health. Both conserved end residues are part of each CDR3. The order of the fields is CDR3 protein, CDR3 DNA, J gene, V gene, D gene, clone size. A D gene is named only where the DNA matches it firmly. Rows may omit the clone size; those that give it use once, few, many or a size class.

CDR3 protein: CASQWSYNEQFF
CDR3 DNA: TGTGCTAGTCAGTGGTCCTACAATGAGCAGTTCTTC
J gene: TRBJ2-1
V gene: TRBV12-5
D gene: NA
clone size: few

CDR3 protein: CASSLGGKTVDFYGYTF
CDR3 DNA: TGTGCCAGCAGCTTGGGTGGGAAGACAGTCGACTTCTATGGCTACACCTTC
J gene: TRBJ1-2
V gene: TRBV7-9
D gene: NA
clone size: NA

CDR3 protein: CASNFKTTGVQEKLFF
CDR3 DNA: TGTGCCAGCAACTTCAAAACGACAGGAGTACAAGAAAAACTGTTTTTT
J gene: TRBJ1-4
V gene: TRBV3-1
D gene: NA
clone size: NA

CDR3 protein: CASSRGFGVSNEKLFF
CDR3 DNA: TGTGCCAGCAGCCGTGGGTTCGGAGTATCTAATGAAAAACTGTTTTTT
J gene: TRBJ1-4
V gene: TRBV16
D gene: NA
clone size: NA

CDR3 protein: CSVSTGGADTQYF
CDR3 DNA: TGCAGCGTTTCGACAGGGGGCGCAGATACGCAGTATTTT
J gene: TRBJ2-3
V gene: TRBV29-1
D gene: TRBD1
clone size: few

CDR3 protein: CATSRDLGSGASYNEQFF
CDR3 DNA: TGTGCCACCAGCAGAGATCTCGGCTCGGGGGCCTCCTACAATGAGCAGTTCTTC
J gene: TRBJ2-1
V gene: TRBV15
D gene: NA
clone size: NA

CDR3 protein: CASSLISGENNSPLHF
CDR3 DNA: TGTGCCAGCAGTTTAATCAGTGGAGAAAACAATTCACCCCTCCACTTT
J gene: TRBJ1-6
V gene: TRBV28
D gene: NA
clone size: NA

CDR3 protein: CASNRGADPLRETQYF
CDR3 DNA: TGTGCCAGCAATAGGGGGGCAGATCCCCTGAGAGAGACCCAGTACTTC
J gene: TRBJ2-5
V gene: TRBV7-2
D gene: NA
clone size: few

CDR3 protein: CASSQEKVSYEQYF
CDR3 DNA: TGCGCCAGCAGCCAAGAGAAGGTATCCTACGAGCAGTACTTC
J gene: TRBJ2-7
V gene: TRBV4-1
D gene: NA
clone size: few

CDR3 protein: CASSLITNNEQFF
CDR3 DNA: TGTGCCAGCAGCTTGATCACTAACAATGAGCAGTTCTTC
J gene: TRBJ2-1
V gene: TRBV5-5
D gene: NA
clone size: few